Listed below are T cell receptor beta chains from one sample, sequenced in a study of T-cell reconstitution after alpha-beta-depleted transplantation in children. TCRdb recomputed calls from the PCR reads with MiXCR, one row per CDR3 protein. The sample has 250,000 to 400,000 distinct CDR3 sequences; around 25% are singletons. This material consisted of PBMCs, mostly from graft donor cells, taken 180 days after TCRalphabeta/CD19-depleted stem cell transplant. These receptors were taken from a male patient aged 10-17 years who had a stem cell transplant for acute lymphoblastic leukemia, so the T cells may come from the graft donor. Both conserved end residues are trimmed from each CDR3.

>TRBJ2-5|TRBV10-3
AISDPLSGTGEVGGETQY
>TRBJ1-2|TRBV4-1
ASSQDQALGLVGYGYT
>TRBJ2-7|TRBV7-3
ASSFDSASYEQY
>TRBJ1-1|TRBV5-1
ASSLQTGSTEAF
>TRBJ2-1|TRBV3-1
ASSQDARRGLVNEQF
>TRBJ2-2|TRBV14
ASSHDPLNTGELF
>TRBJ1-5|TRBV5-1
ASSLVPHQPQH
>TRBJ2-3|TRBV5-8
ASSLLGGSTDTQY
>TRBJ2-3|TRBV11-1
ASSLELIFRTSGRADTQY
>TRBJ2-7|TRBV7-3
ASSPSAGLSSYEQY
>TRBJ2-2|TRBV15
ATSRGTAGNTGELF
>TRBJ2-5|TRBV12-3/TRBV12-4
ASSFRDTSQETQY
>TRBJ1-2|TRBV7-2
ASSLGGLGGYT
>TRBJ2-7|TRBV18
ASSPRGTGYTYEQY
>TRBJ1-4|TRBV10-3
AISEVQTNEKLF
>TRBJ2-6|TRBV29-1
SVTQGAGANVLT
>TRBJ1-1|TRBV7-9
ASSLYRGAEAF
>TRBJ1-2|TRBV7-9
ASSTQPGTGPYGYT
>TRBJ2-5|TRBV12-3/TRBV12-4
ATRDTLGETQY
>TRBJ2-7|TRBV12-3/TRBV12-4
ASRRGAGEEQY
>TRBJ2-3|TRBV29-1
SVTDTQY
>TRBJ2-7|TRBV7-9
ASRLADNSYEQY
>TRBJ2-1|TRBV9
ASSASLHPNEQF
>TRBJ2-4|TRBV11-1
ASSSWEGDVQNIQY
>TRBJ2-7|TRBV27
ASSPRGLAAYEQY
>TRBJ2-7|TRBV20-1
SAPPGTGAHEQY
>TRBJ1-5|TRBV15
ATSSPRDFNQPQH
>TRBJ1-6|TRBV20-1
SARMAASSYNSPLH
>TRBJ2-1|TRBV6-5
ASSYSVGLSSYNEQF
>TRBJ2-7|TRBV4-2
ASSQAGLAGFDYEQY
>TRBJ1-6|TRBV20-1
SAGPSGPPLH
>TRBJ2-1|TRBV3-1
ASSPESSGSIYNEQF
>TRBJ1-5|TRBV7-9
ASSLHRVGNQPQH
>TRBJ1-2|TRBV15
ATSSKPITYGYT
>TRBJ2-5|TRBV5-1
ASSAPSGKGTQY
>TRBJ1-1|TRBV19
ASGELSTEAF
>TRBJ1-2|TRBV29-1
SVVTGREAYGYT